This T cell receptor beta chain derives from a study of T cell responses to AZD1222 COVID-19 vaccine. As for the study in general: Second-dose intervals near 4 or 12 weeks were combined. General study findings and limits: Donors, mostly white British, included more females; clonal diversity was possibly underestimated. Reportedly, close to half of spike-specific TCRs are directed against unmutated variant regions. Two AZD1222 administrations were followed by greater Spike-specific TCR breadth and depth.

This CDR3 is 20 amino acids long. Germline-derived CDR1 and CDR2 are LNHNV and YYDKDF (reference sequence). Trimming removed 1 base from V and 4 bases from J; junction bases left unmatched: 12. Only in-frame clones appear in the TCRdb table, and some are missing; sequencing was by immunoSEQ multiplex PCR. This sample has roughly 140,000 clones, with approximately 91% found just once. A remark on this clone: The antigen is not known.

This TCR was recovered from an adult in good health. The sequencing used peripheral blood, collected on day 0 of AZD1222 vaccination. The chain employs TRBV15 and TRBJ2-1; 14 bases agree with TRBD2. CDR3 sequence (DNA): TGTGCCACCAGCAGAGTACCGGGACTAGCGGGAGAGGGGCCATACAATGAGCAGTTCTTC. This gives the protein CATSRVPGLAGEGPYNEQFF. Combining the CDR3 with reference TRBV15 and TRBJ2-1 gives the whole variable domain DAMVIQNPRYQVTQFGKPVTLSCSQTLNHNVMYWYQQKSSQAPKLLFHYYDKDFNNEADTPDNFQSRRPNTSFCFLDIRSPGLGDTAMYLCATSRVPGLAGEGPYNEQFFGPGTRLTVL.